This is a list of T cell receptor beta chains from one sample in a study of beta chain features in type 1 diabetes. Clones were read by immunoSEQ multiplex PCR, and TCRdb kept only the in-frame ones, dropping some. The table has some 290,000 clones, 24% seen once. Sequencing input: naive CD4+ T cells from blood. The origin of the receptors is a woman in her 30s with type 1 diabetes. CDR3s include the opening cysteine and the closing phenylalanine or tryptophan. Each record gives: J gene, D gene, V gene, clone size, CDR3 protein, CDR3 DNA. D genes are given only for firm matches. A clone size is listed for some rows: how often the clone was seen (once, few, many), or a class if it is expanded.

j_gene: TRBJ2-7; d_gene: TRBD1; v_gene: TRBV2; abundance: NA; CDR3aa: CASRGASDRGQSYF; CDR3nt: TGTGCCAGCAGGGGGGCCTCGGACAGGGGGCAGTCATACTTC
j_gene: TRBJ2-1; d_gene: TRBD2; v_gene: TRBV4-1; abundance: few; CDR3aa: CASSQDSSGLAGRQFF; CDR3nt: TGCGCCAGCAGCCAAGATAGTTCAGGACTAGCGGGACGACAGTTCTTC
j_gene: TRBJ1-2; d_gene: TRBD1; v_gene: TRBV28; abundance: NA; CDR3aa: CASSLEGAGYGYTF; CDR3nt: TGTGCCAGCAGTTTAGAGGGGGCTGGCTATGGCTACACCTTC
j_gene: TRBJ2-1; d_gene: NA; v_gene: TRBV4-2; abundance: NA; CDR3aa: CASSQPSAGHVYNEQFF; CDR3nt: TGTGCCAGCAGCCAGCCCAGTGCCGGACACGTCTACAATGAGCAGTTCTTC
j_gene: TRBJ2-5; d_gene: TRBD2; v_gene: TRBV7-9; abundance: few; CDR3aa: CASSLDPGLAGSEETQYF; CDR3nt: TGTGCCAGCAGCTTAGACCCGGGACTAGCGGGGTCAGAAGAGACCCAGTACTTC
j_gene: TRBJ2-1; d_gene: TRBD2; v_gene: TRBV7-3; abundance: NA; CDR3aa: CASSFETSGVGEQFF; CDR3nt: TGTGCCAGCAGCTTTGAGACTAGCGGTGTTGGTGAGCAGTTCTTC
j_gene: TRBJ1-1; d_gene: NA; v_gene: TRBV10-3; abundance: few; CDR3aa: CAIRDSGNTEAFF; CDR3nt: TGTGCCATCAGGGACAGTGGGAACACTGAAGCTTTCTTT
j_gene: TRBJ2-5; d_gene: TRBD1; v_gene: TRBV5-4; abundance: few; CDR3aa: CASTTGQTKETQYF; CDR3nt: TGTGCCAGCACCACGGGACAGACTAAAGAGACCCAGTACTTC
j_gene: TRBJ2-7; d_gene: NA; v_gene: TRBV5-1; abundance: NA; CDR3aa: CASSPLPGDEQYF; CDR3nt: TGCGCCAGCAGCCCCTTACCGGGAGACGAGCAGTACTTC
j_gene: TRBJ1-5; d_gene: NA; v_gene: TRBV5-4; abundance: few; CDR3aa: CASSLDQGTPQHF; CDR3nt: TGTGCCAGCAGCTTGGATCAGGGAACGCCCCAGCATTTT
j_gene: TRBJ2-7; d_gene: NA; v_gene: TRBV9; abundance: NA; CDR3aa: CASSVALTEEQYF; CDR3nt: TGTGCCAGCAGCGTAGCTCTGACAGAAGAGCAGTACTTC
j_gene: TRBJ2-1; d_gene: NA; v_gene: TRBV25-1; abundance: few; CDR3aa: CASREGLGGNEQFF; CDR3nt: TGTGCCAGCAGAGAAGGCCTCGGGGGTAATGAGCAGTTCTTC
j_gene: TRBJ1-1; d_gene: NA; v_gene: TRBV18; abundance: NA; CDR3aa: CASSPGDTSEAFF; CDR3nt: TGTGCCAGCTCACCAGGTGACACCTCTGAAGCTTTCTTT
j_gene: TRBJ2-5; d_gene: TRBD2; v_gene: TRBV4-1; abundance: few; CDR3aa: CASSQGPQAGGRETQYF; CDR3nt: TGCGCCAGCAGCCAGGGCCCCCAAGCGGGGGGGAGGGAGACCCAGTACTTC
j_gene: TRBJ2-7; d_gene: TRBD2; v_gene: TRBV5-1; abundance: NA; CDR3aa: CATKLAGSSLGEQYF; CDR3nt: TGCGCCACCAAACTAGCGGGCTCCTCCCTGGGAGAGCAGTACTTC
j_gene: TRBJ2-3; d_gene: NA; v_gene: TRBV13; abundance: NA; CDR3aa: CASSHYRMASTDTQYF; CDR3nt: TGTGCCAGCAGCCACTACAGGATGGCTAGCACAGATACGCAGTATTTT
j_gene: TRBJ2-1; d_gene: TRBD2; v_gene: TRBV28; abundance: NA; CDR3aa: CASSLTSGTYNEQFF; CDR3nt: TGTGCCAGCAGTTTGACTAGCGGGACCTACAATGAGCAGTTCTTC
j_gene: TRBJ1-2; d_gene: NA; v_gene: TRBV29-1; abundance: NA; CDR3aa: CSARKAGILDYGYTF; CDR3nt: TGCAGCGCGAGAAAGGCAGGGATTCTCGACTATGGCTACACCTTC
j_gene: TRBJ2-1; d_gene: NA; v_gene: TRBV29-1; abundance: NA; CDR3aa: CSVSSYNEQFF; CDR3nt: TGCAGCGTGAGCTCCTACAATGAGCAGTTCTTC
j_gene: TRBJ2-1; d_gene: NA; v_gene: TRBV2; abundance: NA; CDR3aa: CASSVGVFEQFF; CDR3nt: TGTGCCAGCAGTGTAGGAGTATTTGAGCAGTTCTTC
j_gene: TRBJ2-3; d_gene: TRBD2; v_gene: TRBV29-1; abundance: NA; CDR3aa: CSAMKGPGLAGIRDTDTQYF; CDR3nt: TGCAGCGCCATGAAGGGCCCCGGACTAGCGGGGATCCGCGACACAGATACGCAGTATTTT
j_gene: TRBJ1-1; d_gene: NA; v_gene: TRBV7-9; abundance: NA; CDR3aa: CASSLSRGWNTEAFF; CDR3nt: TGTGCCAGCAGCTTATCACGGGGGTGGAACACTGAAGCTTTCTTT
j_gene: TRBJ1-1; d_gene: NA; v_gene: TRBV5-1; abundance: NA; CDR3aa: CASSLYRENTEAFF; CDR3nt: TGCGCCAGCAGCTTGTACCGGGAGAACACTGAAGCTTTCTTT
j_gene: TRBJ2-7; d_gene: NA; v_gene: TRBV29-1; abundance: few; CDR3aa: CSVESGSGEQYF; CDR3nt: TGCAGCGTTGAATCAGGCTCTGGCGAGCAGTACTTC
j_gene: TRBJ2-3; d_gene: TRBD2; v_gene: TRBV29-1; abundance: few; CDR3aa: CSVVGLAGITDTQYF; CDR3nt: TGCAGCGTTGTGGGACTAGCGGGGATCACAGATACGCAGTATTTT
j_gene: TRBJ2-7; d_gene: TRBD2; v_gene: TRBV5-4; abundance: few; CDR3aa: CASSLGRTSGRVDEQYF; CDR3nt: TGTGCCAGCAGCTTGGGGAGGACTAGCGGGAGAGTCGACGAGCAGTACTTC
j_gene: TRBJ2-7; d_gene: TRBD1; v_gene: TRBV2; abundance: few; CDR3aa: CASSGTGWAGHEQYF; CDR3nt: TGTGCCAGTTCCGGGACAGGCTGGGCTGGCCACGAGCAGTACTTC
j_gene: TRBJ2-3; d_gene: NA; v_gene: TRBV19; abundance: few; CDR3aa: CASSPDFPLDTQYF; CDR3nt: TGTGCCAGTAGTCCAGACTTCCCCCTGGATACGCAGTATTTT
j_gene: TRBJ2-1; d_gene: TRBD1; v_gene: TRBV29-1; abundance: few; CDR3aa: CSGSRTGAVNEQFF; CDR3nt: TGCAGCGGATCTCGGACAGGGGCGGTCAATGAGCAGTTCTTC
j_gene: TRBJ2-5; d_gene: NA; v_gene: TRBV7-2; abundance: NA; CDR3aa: CASSFGPRETQYF; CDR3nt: TGTGCCAGCAGCTTCGGTCCGCGGGAGACCCAGTACTTC
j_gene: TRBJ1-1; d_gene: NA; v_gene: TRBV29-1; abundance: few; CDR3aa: CSVWTANTEAFF; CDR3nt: TGCAGCGTCTGGACAGCGAACACTGAAGCTTTCTTT
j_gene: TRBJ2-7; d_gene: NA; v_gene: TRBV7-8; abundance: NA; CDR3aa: CASSLSYEQYF; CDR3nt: TGTGCCAGCAGCTTATCGTACGAGCAGTACTTC
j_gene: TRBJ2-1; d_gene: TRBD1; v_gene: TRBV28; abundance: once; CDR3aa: CASSLDRGLNEQFF; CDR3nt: TGTGCCAGCAGTCTGGACAGGGGTTTGAATGAGCAGTTCTTC
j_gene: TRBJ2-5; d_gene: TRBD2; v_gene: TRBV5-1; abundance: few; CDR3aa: CASSLPRLAEGETQYF; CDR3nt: TGCGCCAGCAGCTTGCCCAGACTAGCGGAGGGAGAGACCCAGTACTTC
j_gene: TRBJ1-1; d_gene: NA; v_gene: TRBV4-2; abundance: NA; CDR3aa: CASSRVEGTNTEAFF; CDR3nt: TGTGCCAGCAGCCGCGTCGAGGGAACGAACACTGAAGCTTTCTTT
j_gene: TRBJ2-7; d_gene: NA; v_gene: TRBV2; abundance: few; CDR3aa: CASSLAGAHEQYF; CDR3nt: TGTGCCAGCAGCCTGGCGGGGGCCCACGAGCAGTACTTC
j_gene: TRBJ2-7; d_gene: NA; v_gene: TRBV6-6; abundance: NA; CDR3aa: CASSYTGSHEQYF; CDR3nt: TGTGCCAGCAGTTACACAGGTAGTCACGAGCAGTACTTC
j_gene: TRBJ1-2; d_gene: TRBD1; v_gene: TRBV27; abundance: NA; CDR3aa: CASSTGGGRGYGYTF; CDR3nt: TGTGCCAGCAGTACAGGGGGGGGGCGGGGGTATGGCTACACCTTC
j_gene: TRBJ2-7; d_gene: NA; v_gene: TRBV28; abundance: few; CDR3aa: CASGSSYEQYF; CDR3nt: TGTGCCAGCGGGAGCTCCTACGAGCAGTACTTC
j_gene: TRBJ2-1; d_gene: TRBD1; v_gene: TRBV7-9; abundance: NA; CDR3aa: CASSLVGTGAYNEQFF; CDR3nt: TGTGCCAGCAGCTTAGTAGGGACAGGGGCCTACAATGAGCAGTTCTTC
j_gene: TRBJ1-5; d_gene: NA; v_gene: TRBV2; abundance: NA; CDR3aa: CASSEVSGSQPQHF; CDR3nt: TGTGCCAGCAGTGAAGTATCAGGGTCCCAGCCCCAGCATTTT
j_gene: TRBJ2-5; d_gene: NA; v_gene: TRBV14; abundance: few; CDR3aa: CASSRLAIQETQYF; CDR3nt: TGTGCCAGCAGCCGTCTAGCGATTCAAGAGACCCAGTACTTC
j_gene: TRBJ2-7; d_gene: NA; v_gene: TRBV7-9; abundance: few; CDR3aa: CASSLSSYEQYF; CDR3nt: TGTGCCAGCAGCCTTTCTTCTTACGAGCAGTACTTC
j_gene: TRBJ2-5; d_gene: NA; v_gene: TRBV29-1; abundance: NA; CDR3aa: CSVATVKGETQYF; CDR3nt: TGCAGCGTTGCGACAGTAAAAGGAGAGACCCAGTACTTC
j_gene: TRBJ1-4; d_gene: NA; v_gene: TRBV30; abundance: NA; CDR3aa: CAWDGVANEKLFF; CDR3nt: TGTGCCTGGGACGGGGTCGCTAATGAAAAACTGTTTTTT
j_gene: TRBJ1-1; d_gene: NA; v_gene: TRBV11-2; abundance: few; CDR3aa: CASSLRQREAFF; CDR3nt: TGTGCCAGCAGCCTTAGACAGCGTGAAGCTTTCTTT
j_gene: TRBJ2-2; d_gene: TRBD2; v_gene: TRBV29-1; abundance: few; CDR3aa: CSVWVLSGRAGELFF; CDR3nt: TGCAGCGTTTGGGTTCTTAGCGGGAGGGCCGGGGAGCTGTTTTTT
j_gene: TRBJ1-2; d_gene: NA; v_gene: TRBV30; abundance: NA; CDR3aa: CAWSVRNYGYTF; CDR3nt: TGTGCCTGGAGTGTACGGAACTATGGCTACACCTTC
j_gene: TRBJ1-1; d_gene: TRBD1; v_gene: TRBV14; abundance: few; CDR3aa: CASSQAGTGNTEAFF; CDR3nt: TGTGCCAGCAGCCAAGCTGGGACAGGGAACACTGAAGCTTTCTTT
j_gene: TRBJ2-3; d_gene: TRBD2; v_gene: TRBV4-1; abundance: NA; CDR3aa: CASSQGGGTDTQYF; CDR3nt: TGCGCCAGCAGCCAAGGCGGGGGGACAGATACGCAGTATTTT
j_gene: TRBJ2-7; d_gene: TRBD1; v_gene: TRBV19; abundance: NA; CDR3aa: CASSRGGTGSYEQYF; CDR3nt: TGTGCCAGTAGCCGGGGAGGGACAGGGAGCTACGAGCAGTACTTC